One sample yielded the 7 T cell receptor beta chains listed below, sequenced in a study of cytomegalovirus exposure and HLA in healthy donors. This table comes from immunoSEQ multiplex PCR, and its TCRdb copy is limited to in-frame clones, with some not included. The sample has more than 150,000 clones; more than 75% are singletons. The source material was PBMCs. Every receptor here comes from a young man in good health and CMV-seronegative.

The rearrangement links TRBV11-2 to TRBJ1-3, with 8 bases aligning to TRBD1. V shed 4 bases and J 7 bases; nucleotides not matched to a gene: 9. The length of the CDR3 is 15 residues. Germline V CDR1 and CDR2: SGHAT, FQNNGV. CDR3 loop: CASSSYDRGGNTIYF. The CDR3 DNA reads TGTGCCAGCAGCTCCTACGACAGGGGTGGGAACACCATATATTTT.

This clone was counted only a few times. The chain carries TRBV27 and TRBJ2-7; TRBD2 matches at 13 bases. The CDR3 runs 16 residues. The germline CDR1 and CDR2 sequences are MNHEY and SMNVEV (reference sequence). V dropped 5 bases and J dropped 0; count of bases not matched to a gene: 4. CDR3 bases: TGTGCCAGCAGTCCCCGGACTAGCGGGAGCTCCTACGAGCAGTACTTC. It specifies CASSPRTSGSSYEQYF.

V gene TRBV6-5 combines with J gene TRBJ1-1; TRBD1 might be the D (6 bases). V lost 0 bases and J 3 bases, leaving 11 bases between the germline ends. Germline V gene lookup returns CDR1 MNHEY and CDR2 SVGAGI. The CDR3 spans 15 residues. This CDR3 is CASSYSPQGHTEAFF. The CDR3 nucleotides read TGTGCCAGCAGTTACTCCCCTCAGGGGCACACTGAAGCTTTCTTT.

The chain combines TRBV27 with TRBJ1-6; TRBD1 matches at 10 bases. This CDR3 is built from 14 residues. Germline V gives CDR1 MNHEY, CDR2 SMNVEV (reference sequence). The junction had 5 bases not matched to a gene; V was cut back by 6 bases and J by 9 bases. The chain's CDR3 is CASRADRGTSPLHF. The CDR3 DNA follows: TGTGCCAGCAGGGCGGACAGGGGGACTTCACCCCTCCACTTT.

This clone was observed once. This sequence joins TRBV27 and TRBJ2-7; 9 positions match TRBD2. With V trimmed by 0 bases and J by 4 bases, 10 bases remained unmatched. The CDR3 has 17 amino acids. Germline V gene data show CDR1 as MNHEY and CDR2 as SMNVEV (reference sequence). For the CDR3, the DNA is TGTGCCAGCAGTTTATCGTCGCCAGCGGGGGGATCATACGAGCAGTACGTC. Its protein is CASSLSSPAGGSYEQYV.

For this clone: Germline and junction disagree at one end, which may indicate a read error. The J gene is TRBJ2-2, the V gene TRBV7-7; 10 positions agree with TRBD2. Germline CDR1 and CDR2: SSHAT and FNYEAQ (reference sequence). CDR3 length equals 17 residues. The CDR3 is CASSLETSGPNTGELFF. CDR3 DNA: TGTGCTAGCAGCTTAGAGACTAGCGGGCCCAACACCGGGGAGCTGTTTTTT.

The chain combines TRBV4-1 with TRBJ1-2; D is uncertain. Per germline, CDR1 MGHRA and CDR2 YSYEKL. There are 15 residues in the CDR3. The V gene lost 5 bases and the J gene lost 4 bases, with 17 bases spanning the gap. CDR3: CASSTRHSGGYGYTF. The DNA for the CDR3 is TGCGCCAGCAGCACTCGACACTCCGGAGGCTATGGCTACACCTTC.